Below are 2 T cell receptor beta chains sequenced from a single sample in a study of T-cell reconstitution after alpha-beta-depleted transplantation in children. TCRbeta library construction was performed incorporating unique molecular identifiers. Each CDR3 protein is one row after TCRdb ran MiXCR on the PCR reads. This table holds just under 550,000 distinct CDR3 sequences, 15% to 20% found once. The input for sequencing was PBMCs from the stem cell graft donor, taken from the stem cell graft. These receptors all stem from a human donor who donated a stem cell graft to a child with acute lymphoblastic leukemia.

This clonotype was detected ten times or more. This rearrangement joins TRBV18 to TRBJ2-3, with 10 bases fitting TRBD2. V gave up 6 bases and J gave up 1 base; unmatched junction bases: 4. Germline-derived CDR1 and CDR2 are KGHSH and LQKENI. This CDR3 is built from 15 residues. The chain's CDR3 is CASSRGLAGTDTQYF. The CDR3 DNA reads TGTGCCAGCTCCCGCGGACTAGCGGGCACAGATACGCAGTATTTT.

This clonotype was counted only a few times. This sequence joins TRBV28 and TRBJ2-1, with TRBD2 identical over 11 bases. CDR3 length: 16 amino acids. V lost 5 bases, J lost 7 bases, and 10 bases stayed unmatched. Germline V gives CDR1 MDHEN, CDR2 SYDVKM. CDR3 DNA sequence: TGTGCCAGCAGTCCCTTGGGTAGCGGGAGGGATAATGAGCAGTTCTTC. Amino acids: CASSPLGSGRDNEQFF.